Each of the 15 T cell receptor beta chains below was sequenced from the same sample in a study of regulatory T cells in long-lasting Graves disease. The time point denotes: newly diagnosed GD, antithyroid drugs for less than 3 months. RNA from PBMCs was the source of the TCR library. HTBI primers from iRepertoire and Arm-PCR of CDR3 regions yielded the TCR beta libraries. MiXCR was run by TCRdb on the multiplex PCR reads, yielding one entry per CDR3 protein. Of roughly 420,000 distinct CDR3 sequences listed, about 15% were seen once; the top ten hold around a sixth. These data also formed part of another study, on T cells in Graves' hyperthyroidism and ophthalmopathy.

Sequencing used peripheral blood mononuclear cells (PBMCs), obtained at new diagnosis, from a patient treated with antithyroid drugs. The receptors derive from a woman aged 45 to 65 with Graves disease.

This clonotype was counted many times. The chain has TRBV28 and TRBJ2-3, with D perhaps matching TRBD2 (5 bases). Germline values: CDR1 MDHEN, CDR2 SYDVKM. The CDR3 sequence is 16 residues long. Between the trimmed V and J ends, which lost 7 bases and 0 bases, there was a span of 17 bases. This CDR3 is CASTFGVWASTDTQYF. In DNA form, the CDR3 reads TGTGCCAGCACTTTCGGGGTGTGGGCCAGCACAGATACGCAGTATTTT.

Comment on this clonotype: Germline is not matched at one junction end, which may reflect a read error. This chain joins TRBV20-1 and TRBJ2-7, with D maybe TRBD1 (6 bases). CDR1 is DFQATT, CDR2 SNEGSKA, per germline (reference sequence). There are 13 residues in the CDR3. The CDR3 bases are TGCAGTGCCCCCAGGGGCGACTCCTACGAGCAGTGCTTC. As protein: CSAPRGDSYEQCF.

This clonotype was picked up a small number of times. The J gene is TRBJ2-1, the V gene TRBV7-2; 11 bases line up with TRBD1. The ends lost 3 bases at V and 4 bases at J; junction bases unmatched: 5. There are 16 residues in the CDR3. Germline lookup yields CDR1 SGHTA and CDR2 FQGNSA. The CDR3 loop is CASSFDGTGGYNEQFF. CDR3 sequence (DNA): TGTGCCAGCAGCTTTGATGGGACAGGGGGGTACAATGAGCAGTTCTTC.

The gene calls are TRBV2 and TRBJ1-1, with D possibly being TRBD1 (5 bases). V lost 1 base to trimming and J lost 1 base, with 10 bases between them. This CDR3 has 15 amino acids. Germline V gene data show CDR1 as SNHLY and CDR2 as FYNNEI. Here the CDR3 reads CASSEGGVGNTEAFF. In nucleotides, the CDR3 is TGTGCCAGCAGTGAAGGAGGGGTAGGGAACACTGAAGCTTTCTTT.

This clonotype was observed at least ten times. The rearrangement uses TRBV2 and TRBJ2-1; 11 bases are shared with TRBD1. Germline lookup yields CDR1 SNHLY and CDR2 FYNNEI. Trimming took 9 bases from V and 5 from J; bases not matched to a gene: 6. The CDR3 loop spans 14 amino acids. The CDR3 DNA reads as TGTGCCAGGTCTGGGACAGGGGGTAACAATGAGCAGTTCTTC. Encoded protein: CARSGTGGNNEQFF. The whole variable domain, remainder taken from reference TRBV2 and TRBJ2-1, is EPEVTQTPSHQVTQMGQEVILRCVPISNHLYFYWYRQILGQKVEFLVSFYNNEISEKSEIFDDQFSVERPDGSNFTLKIRSTKLEDSAMYFCARSGTGGNNEQFFGPGTRLTVL.

The chain has TRBV19 and TRBJ2-5, with 13 bases fitting TRBD2. The J call may be in error: the DNA end matches TRBJ2-1 better. CDR1 and CDR2 (germline): LNHDA, SQIVND (reference sequence). This CDR3 has 16 amino acids. CDR3 loop: CASSQPRLAGGNEQFF. CDR3 nucleotides: TGTGCCAGTAGTCAGCCCCGACTAGCGGGAGGTAATGAGCAGTTCTTC.

This clonotype has ten or more counts. The rearrangement joins TRBV11-2 to TRBJ2-7; 9 bases map to TRBD1. This CDR3 has 15 amino acids. The trim removed 5 bases at V and 5 bases at J, leaving 10 bases unmatched. Germline V gives CDR1 SGHAT, CDR2 FQNNGV. For the CDR3, the DNA is TGTGCCAGCAGCCCGGGACAGGGCGGAACGAACGAGCAGTACTTC. Translation gives CASSPGQGGTNEQYF.

This clonotype has at least ten counts. The gene calls are TRBV10-3 and TRBJ1-2; 7 positions agree with TRBD1. This CDR3 region has 14 residues. The germline V gene encodes CDR1 ENHRY and CDR2 SYGVKD. Trimming cost V 10 bases and J 6 bases; bases outside gene matches: 14. CDR3 loop: CATNGDSQRNGYTF. In DNA, the CDR3 is TGTGCCACCAACGGGGACAGCCAAAGGAATGGCTACACCTTC.

Worth noting for this clonotype: One end of the junction varies from germline; a read error may be responsible. The rearrangement joins TRBV5-1 to TRBJ1-5, with D perhaps TRBD1 (6 bases). Germline CDR1 reads SGHRS; CDR2 reads YFSETQ. This CDR3 contains 15 residues. The CDR3 DNA is TGCGCCAGCAGCTTGGTGGGGGCGAGCACTCAGCCCCAGCATTTT. Its translation: CASSLVGASTQPQHF.

This clonotype was observed at least ten times. The chain is built from TRBV28 and TRBJ2-3; 13 bases are shared with TRBD2. Germline V gene lookup returns CDR1 MDHEN and CDR2 SYDVKM. The CDR3 is made up of 16 amino acids. The ends lost 4 bases at V and 4 bases at J; junction bases unmatched: 5. The CDR3 loop is CASSSGLAGDADTQYF. CDR3 nucleotides: TGTGCCAGCAGTTCAGGACTAGCGGGAGATGCAGATACGCAGTATTTT.

The V and J genes are TRBV20-1 and TRBJ2-2; TRBD2 agrees at 9 bases. Germline CDR1 reads DFQATT; CDR2 reads SNEGSKA (reference sequence). The CDR3 has 18 residues. The V segment lost 0 bases and the J segment 4 bases; nucleotides outside the gene matches: 12. CDR3 loop: CSARDQAGGSWGTGELFF. As DNA, the CDR3 is TGCAGTGCTAGAGATCAAGCGGGAGGTTCGTGGGGCACCGGGGAGCTGTTTTTT.

This chain joins TRBV7-9 and TRBJ1-6; D is undetermined. In germline, CDR1 is SEHNR, CDR2 FQNEAQ (reference sequence). Between the trimmed V and J ends, which lost 1 base and 4 bases, there was a span of 8 bases. The CDR3 is made up of 15 amino acids. In nucleotides, the CDR3 is TGTGCCAGCAGCTTAGTTTCAAAATATAATTCACCCCTCCACTTT. Protein sequence: CASSLVSKYNSPLHF. Based on the CDR3 plus reference TRBV7-9 and TRBJ1-6, the full variable domain is DTGVSQNPRHKITKRGQNVTFRCDPISEHNRLYWYRQTLGQGPEFLTYFQNEAQLEKSRLLSDRFSAERPKGSFSTLEIQRTEQGDSAMYLCASSLVSKYNSPLHFGNGTRLTVT.

Details on this clonotype: Given a much more abundant clone one base away, this may be a read error. Because the CDR3 is missing its conserved closing phenylalanine or tryptophan, this is likely a read error. J is TRBJ1-1 and V is TRBV3-1; D is undetermined. CDR1 is LGHDT and CDR2 is YNNKEL in the germline V gene (reference sequence). V lost 0 bases to trimming and J lost 4 bases, with 6 bases between them. CDR3 length equals 13 residues. DNA of the CDR3: TGTGCCAGCAGCCAAGACAAAGGCACTGAAGCTTTCCTT. Amino acid sequence: CASSQDKGTEAFL.

This clonotype was counted at least ten times. V is TRBV20-1 and J is TRBJ2-1, with TRBD1 matching 8 bases. After removal of 2 bases from V and 5 bases from J, the junction contained 8 bases not matched to a gene. The CDR3 is 15 amino acids. In germline, CDR1 is DFQATT, CDR2 SNEGSKA (reference sequence). As DNA, the CDR3 is TGCAGTGCTAGAAACTACCGGGACAGGCACAATGAGCAGTTCTTC. It codes for CSARNYRDRHNEQFF.

The chain combines TRBV18 with TRBJ2-1; 11 nucleotides align to TRBD2. V shed 5 bases, J shed 6 bases, and the junction held 9 bases outside the gene matches. The V gene's germline CDR1 is KGHSH and CDR2 LQKENI. The CDR3 is 16 residues long. Here the CDR3 DNA reads TGTGCCAGCTCAGCCTCTAGCGGGAGGACCTGCAATGAGCAGTTCTTC. It specifies CASSASSGRTCNEQFF.